The sequence of this T cell receptor (beta chain) was determined in a study of blood T cell repertoires in COVID-19. Study in general: PBMCs, B-cell-depleted T cells, or T cells provided the cDNA or gDNA that made up the material.

The CDR3 sequence is 13 residues long. Trimming took off 2 bases at V and 3 bases at J, with 8 bases between the two ends. Per the germline V gene, CDR1 is MNHEY and CDR2 is SMNVEV (reference sequence). Produced via immunoSEQ multiplex PCR; TCRdb's table is partial and in-frame only. The sample records fewer than 200,000 clones, 87% being singletons. This TCR came from a woman between 65 and 79 years old with COVID-19, enrolled during active disease. This chain links TRBV27 with TRBJ2-7; D might be TRBD1 (5 bases). Sequencing was done on a sample of peripheral blood. The CDR3 is CASSLAGNYEQYF. The CDR3 DNA reads TGTGCCAGCAGTTTAGCAGGGAACTACGAGCAGTACTTC.